This TCR beta chain derives from a study of CD8 T cells in Susac syndrome. Sequencing of TCR beta was undertaken in CD8+ and CD4+ T cells derived from blood. Negative isolation was applied to CD8+ and CD4+ T cells, and FACS enrichment was applied to TEMRA cells. Trimming stripped 5 bases from V and 2 bases from J, with 14 bases between. This CDR3 region has 14 residues. Germline CDR1 SGHRS, CDR2 YFSETQ. RNA amounts of about 0.5 to 1 ug underwent reverse transcription with random hexamers. Multiplex immunoSEQ PCR targeted 54 Vbeta and 13 Jbeta TCR beta segments. TCRdb re-derived calls from the immunoSEQ multiplex PCR reads in MiXCR, one entry per CDR3 protein. The sample includes some 150,000 distinct CDR3 sequences, around 95% of them seen just once. Study conclusions and caveats: It was acknowledged by the study that relatively few individuals were included in its TCR sequencing and HLA analysis.

Details on this clonotype: Antigen: not known.

The chain employs TRBV5-1 and TRBJ2-7, with D maybe TRBD2 (6 bases). Source material: CD8+ T cells from PBMCs. This clonotype was obtained from a human donor with multiple sclerosis. Here the CDR3 reads CASRYPGVTYEQYF. In nucleotides, the CDR3 is TGCGCCAGCAGGTACCCGGGGGTGACCTACGAGCAGTACTTC. Based on the CDR3 plus reference TRBV5-1 and TRBJ2-7, the full variable domain is KAGVTQTPRYLIKTRGQQVTLSCSPISGHRSVSWYQQTPGQGLQFLFEYFSETQRNKGNFPGRFSGRQFSNSRSEMNVSTLELGDSALYLCASRYPGVTYEQYFGPGTRLTVT.